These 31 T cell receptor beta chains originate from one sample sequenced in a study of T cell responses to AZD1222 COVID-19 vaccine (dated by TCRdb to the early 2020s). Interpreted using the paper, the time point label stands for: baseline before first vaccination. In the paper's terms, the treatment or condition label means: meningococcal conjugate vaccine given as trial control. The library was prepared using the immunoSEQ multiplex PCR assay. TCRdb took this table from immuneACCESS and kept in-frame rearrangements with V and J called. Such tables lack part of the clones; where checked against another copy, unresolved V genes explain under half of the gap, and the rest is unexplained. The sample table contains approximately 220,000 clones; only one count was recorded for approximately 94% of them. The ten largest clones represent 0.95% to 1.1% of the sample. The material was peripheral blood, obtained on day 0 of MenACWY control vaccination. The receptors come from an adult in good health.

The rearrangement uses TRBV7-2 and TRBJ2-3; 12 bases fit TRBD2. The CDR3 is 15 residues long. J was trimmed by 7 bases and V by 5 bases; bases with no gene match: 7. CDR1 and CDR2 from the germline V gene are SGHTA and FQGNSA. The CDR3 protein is CASSTRLAGAYTQYF. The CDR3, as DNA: TGTGCCAGCAGCACCCGACTAGCGGGGGCGTATACGCAGTATTTT.

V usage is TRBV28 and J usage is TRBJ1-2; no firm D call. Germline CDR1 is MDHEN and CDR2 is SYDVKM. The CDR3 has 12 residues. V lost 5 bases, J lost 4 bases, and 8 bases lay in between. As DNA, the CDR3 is TGTGCCAGCAGTCCCAGGATCTATGGCTACACCTTC. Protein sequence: CASSPRIYGYTF.

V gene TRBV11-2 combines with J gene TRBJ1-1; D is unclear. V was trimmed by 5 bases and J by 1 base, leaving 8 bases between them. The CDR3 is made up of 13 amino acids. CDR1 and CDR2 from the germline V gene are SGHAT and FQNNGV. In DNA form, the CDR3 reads TGTGCCAGCAGCGTAAAACAGAACACTGAAGCTTTCTTT. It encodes CASSVKQNTEAFF.

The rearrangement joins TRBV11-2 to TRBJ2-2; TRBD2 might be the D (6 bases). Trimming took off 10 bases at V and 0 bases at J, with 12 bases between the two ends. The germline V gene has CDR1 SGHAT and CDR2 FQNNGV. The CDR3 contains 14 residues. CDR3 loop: CATQRVTNTGELFF. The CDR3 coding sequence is TGTGCCACGCAGCGGGTAACGAACACCGGGGAGCTGTTTTTT. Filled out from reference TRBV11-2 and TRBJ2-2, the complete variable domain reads EAGVAQSPRYKIIEKRQSVAFWCNPISGHATLYWYQQILGQGPKLLIQFQNNGVVDDSQLPKDRFSAERLKGVDSTLKIQPAKLEDSAVYLCATQRVTNTGELFFGEGSRLTVL.

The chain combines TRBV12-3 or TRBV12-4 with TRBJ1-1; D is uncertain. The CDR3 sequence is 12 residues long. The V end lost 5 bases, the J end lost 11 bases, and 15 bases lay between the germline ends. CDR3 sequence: CASSPSPVLAFF. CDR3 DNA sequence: TGTGCCAGCAGTCCGAGCCCGGTGTTGGCTTTCTTT.

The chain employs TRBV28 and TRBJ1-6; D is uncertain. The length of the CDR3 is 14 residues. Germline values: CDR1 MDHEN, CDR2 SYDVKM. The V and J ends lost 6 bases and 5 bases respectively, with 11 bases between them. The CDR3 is CASRPTGNNSPLHF. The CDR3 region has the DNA TGTGCCAGCAGACCGACCGGTAATAATTCACCCCTCCACTTT.

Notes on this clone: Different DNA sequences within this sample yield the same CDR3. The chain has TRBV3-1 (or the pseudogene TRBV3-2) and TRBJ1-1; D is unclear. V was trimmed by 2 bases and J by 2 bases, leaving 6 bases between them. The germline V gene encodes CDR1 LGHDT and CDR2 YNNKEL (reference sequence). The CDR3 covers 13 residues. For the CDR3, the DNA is TGTGCCAGCAGCCAAAAAGGAAACACTGAAGCTTTCTTT. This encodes CASSQKGNTEAFF.

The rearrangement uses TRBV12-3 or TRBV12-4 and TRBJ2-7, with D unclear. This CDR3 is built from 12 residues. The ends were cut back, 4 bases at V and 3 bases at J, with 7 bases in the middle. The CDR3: CASSSLSYEQYF. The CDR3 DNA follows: TGTGCCAGCAGTTCACTTAGCTACGAGCAGTACTTC.

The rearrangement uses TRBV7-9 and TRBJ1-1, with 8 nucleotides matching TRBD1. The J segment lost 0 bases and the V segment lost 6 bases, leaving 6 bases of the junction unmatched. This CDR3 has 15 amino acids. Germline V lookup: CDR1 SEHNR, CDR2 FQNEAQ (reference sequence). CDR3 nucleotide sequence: TGTGCCAGCAGTTTTGGACAGGGACTGAACACTGAAGCTTTCTTT. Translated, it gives CASSFGQGLNTEAFF.

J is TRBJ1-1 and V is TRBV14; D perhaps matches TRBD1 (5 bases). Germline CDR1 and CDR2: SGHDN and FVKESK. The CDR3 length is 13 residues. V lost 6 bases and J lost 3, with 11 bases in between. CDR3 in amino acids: CASSRIGDTEAFF. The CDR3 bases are TGTGCCAGCAGTCGAATAGGGGACACTGAAGCTTTCTTT.

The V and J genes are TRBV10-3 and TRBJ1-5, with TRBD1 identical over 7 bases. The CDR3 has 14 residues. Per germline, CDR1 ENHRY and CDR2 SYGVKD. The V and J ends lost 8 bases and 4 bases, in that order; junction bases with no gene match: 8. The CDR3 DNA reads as TGTGCCATCGGAAACAGGGGTCCAAATCAGCCCCAGCATTTT. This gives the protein CAIGNRGPNQPQHF.

In nucleotides, the CDR3 is TGTGCCAGCAGCTTGAGGGCCAACTACTCACCCCTCCACTTT. Protein: CASSLRANYSPLHF. The V gene is TRBV5-6, the J gene TRBJ1-6, with D unclear. The V gene's germline CDR1 is SGHDT and CDR2 YYEEEE. Trimming pared 1 base from V and 10 bases from J, leaving 12 bases between. The CDR3 contains 14 residues.

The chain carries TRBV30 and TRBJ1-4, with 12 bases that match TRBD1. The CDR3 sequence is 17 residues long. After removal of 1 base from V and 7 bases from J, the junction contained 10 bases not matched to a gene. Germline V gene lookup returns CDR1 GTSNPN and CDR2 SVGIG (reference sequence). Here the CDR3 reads CAWSGPGQGARGEKLFF. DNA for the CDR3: TGTGCCTGGAGTGGACCGGGACAGGGGGCGCGAGGTGAAAAACTGTTTTTT.

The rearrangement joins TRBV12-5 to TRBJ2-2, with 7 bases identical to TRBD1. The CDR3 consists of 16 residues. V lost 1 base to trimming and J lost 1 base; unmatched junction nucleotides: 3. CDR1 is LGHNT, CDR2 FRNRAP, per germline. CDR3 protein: CASGLGQGGNTGELFF. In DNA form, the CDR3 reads TGTGCTAGTGGTTTGGGACAGGGTGGGAACACCGGGGAGCTGTTTTTT. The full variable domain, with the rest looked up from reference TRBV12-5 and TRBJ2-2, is DARVTQTPRHKVTEMGQEVTMRCQPILGHNTVFWYRQTMMQGLELLAYFRNRAPLDDSGMPKDRFSAEMPDATLATLKIQPSEPRDSAVYFCASGLGQGGNTGELFFGEGSRLTVL.

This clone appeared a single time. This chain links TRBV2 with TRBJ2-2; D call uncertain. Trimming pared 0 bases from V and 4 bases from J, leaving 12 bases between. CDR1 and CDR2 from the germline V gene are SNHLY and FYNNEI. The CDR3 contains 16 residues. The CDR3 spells CASSEAERAVTGELFF. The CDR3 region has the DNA TGTGCCAGCAGTGAAGCAGAAAGGGCCGTCACCGGGGAGCTGTTTTTT.

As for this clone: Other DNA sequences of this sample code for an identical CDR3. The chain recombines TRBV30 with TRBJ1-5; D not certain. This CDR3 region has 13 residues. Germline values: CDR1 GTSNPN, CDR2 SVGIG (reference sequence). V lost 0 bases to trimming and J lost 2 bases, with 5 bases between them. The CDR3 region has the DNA TGTGCCTGGAGTGTAAGGGGCAATCAGCCCCAGCATTTT. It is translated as CAWSVRGNQPQHF.

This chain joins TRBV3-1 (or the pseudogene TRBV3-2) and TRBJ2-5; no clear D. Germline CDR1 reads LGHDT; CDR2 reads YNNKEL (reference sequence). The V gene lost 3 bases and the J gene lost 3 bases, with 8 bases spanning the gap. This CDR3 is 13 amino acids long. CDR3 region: CASSQGNEETQYF. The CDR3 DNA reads TGTGCCAGCAGCCAGGGAAACGAAGAGACCCAGTACTTC.

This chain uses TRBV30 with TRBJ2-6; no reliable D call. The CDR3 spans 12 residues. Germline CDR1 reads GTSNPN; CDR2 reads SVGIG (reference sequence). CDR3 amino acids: CSLSSGANVLTF. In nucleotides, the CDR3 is TGTTCGCTTAGTTCTGGGGCCAACGTCCTGACTTTC. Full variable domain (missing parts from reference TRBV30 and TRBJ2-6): SQTIHQWPATLVQPVGSPLSLECTVEGTSNPNLYWYRQAAGRGLQLLFYSVGIGQISSEVPQNLSASRPQDRQFILSSKKLLLSDSGFYLCSLSSGANVLTFGAGSRLTVL.

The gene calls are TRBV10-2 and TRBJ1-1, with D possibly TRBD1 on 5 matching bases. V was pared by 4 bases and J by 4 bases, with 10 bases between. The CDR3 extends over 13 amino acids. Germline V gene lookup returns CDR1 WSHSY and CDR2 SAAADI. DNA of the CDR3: TGCGCCAGCAGTGGGAGGGGTTCCACTGAAGCTTTCTTT. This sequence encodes CASSGRGSTEAFF.

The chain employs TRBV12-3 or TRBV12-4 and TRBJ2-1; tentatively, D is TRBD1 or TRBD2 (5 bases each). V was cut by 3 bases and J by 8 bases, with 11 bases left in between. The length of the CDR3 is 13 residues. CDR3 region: CASSLWGRDEQFF. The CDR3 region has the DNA TGTGCCAGCAGTTTGTGGGGACGGGATGAGCAGTTCTTC.

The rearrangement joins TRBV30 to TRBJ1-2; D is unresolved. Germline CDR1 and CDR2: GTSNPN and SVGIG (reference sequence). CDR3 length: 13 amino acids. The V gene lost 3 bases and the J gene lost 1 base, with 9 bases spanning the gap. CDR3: CAWSHGSNYGYTF. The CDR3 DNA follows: TGTGCCTGGAGCCATGGCAGTAACTATGGCTACACCTTC.

The CDR3 sequence: CASTQARVWDSNQPQHF. Here the CDR3 DNA reads TGTGCCAGTACCCAGGCCAGGGTGTGGGATAGCAATCAGCCCCAGCATTTT. The chain has TRBV19 and TRBJ1-5, with D perhaps TRBD1 (5 bases). CDR1 is LNHDA, CDR2 SQIVND, per germline (reference sequence). The CDR3 extends over 17 amino acids. Deletions cut 7 bases from V and 0 bases from J, with 19 bases between. The full variable domain, rest sourced from reference TRBV19 and TRBJ1-5, is DGGITQSPKYLFRKEGQNVTLSCEQNLNHDAMYWYRQDPGQGLRLIYYSQIVNDFQKGDIAEGYSVSREKKESFPLTVTSAQKNPTAFYLCASTQARVWDSNQPQHFGDGTRLSIL.

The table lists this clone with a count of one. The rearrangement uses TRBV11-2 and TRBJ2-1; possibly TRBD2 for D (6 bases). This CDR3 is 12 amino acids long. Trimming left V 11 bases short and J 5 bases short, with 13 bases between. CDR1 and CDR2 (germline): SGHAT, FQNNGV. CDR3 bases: TGTGCCTCTGCCCCGGGGGACAATGAGCAGTTCTTC. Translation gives CASAPGDNEQFF. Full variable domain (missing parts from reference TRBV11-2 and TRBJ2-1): EAGVAQSPRYKIIEKRQSVAFWCNPISGHATLYWYQQILGQGPKLLIQFQNNGVVDDSQLPKDRFSAERLKGVDSTLKIQPAKLEDSAVYLCASAPGDNEQFFGPGTRLTVL.

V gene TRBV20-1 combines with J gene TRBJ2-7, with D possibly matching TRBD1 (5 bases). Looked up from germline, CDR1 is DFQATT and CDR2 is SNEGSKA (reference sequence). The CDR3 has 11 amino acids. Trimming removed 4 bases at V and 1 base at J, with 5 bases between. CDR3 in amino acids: CSAKGSYEQYF. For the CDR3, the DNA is TGCAGTGCTAAGGGGTCCTACGAGCAGTACTTC.

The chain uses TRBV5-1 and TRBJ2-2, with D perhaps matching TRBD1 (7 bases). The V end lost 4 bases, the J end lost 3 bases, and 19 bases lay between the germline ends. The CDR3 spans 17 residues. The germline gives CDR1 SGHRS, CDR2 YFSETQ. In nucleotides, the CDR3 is TGCGCCAGCAGCCTTCGGGGACAGCGGGCCTACACCGGGGAGCTGTTTTTT. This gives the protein CASSLRGQRAYTGELFF.

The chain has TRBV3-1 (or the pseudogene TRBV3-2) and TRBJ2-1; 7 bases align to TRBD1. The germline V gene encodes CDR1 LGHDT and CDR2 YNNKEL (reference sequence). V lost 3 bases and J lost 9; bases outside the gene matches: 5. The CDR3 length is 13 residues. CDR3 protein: CASSHGTVGEQFF. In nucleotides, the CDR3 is TGTGCCAGCAGCCACGGGACAGTCGGTGAGCAGTTCTTC.

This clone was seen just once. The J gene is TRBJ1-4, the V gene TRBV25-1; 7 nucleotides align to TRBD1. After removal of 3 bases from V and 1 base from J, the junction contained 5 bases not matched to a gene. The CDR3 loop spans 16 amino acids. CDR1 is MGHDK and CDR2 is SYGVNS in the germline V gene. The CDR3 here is CASSDPRQGTNEKLFF. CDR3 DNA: TGTGCCAGCAGTGACCCCCGACAGGGAACTAATGAAAAACTGTTTTTT. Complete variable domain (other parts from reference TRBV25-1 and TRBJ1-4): EADIYQTPRYLVIGTGKKITLECSQTMGHDKMYWYQQDPGMELHLIHYSYGVNSTEKGDLSSESTVSRIRTEHFPLTLESARPSHTSQYLCASSDPRQGTNEKLFFGSGTQLSVL.

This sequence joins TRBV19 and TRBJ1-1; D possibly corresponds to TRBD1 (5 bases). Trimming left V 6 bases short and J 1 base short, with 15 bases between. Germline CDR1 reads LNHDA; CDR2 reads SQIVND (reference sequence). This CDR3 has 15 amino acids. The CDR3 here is CASRPLTEPNTEAFF. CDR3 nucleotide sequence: TGTGCCAGTAGACCCCTGACAGAGCCGAACACTGAAGCTTTCTTT. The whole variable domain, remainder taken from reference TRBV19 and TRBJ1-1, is DGGITQSPKYLFRKEGQNVTLSCEQNLNHDAMYWYRQDPGQGLRLIYYSQIVNDFQKGDIAEGYSVSREKKESFPLTVTSAQKNPTAFYLCASRPLTEPNTEAFFGQGTRLTVV.

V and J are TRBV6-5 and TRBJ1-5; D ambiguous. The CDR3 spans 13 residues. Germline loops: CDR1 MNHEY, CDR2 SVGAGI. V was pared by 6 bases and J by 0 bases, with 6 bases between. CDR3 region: CASRLFSNQPQHF. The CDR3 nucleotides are TGTGCCAGCAGGCTCTTTAGCAATCAGCCCCAGCATTTT.

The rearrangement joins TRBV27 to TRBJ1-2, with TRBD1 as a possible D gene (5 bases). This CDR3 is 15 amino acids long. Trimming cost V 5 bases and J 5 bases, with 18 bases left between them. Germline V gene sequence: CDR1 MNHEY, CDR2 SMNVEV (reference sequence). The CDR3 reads CASSPSKGRVYGYTF. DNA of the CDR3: TGTGCCAGCAGTCCTTCGAAGGGCAGGGTTTATGGCTACACCTTC.

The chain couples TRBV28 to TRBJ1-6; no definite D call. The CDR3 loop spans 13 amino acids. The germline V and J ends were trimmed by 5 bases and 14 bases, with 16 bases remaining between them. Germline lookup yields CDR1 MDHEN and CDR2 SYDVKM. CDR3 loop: CASSIGPGGALHF. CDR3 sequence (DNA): TGTGCCAGCAGTATCGGACCTGGTGGGGCCCTCCACTTT.